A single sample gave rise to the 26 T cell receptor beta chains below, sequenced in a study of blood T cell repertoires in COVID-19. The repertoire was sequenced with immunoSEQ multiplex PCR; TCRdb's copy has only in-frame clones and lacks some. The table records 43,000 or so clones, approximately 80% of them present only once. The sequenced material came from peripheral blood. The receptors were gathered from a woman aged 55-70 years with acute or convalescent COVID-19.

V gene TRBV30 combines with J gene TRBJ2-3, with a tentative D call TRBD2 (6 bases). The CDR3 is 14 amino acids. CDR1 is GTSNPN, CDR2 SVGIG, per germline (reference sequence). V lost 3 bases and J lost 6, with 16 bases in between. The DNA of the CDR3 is TGTGCCTGGAGGATCACAGCAGGAGGGGATACGCAGTATTTT. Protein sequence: CAWRITAGGDTQYF.

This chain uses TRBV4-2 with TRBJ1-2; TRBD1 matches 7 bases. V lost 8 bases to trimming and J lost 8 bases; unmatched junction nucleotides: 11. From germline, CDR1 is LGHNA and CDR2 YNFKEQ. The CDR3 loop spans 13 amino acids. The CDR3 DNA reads TGTGCCAGCGCGCGACAGGGTAGTGAGGGCTACACCTTC. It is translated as CASARQGSEGYTF.

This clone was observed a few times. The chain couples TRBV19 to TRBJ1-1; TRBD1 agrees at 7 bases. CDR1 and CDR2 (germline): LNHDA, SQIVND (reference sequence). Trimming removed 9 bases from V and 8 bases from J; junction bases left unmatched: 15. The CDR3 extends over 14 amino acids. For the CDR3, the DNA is TGTGCCAGCACATCGGGACAGCGAAATAACGAAGCTTTCTTT. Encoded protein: CASTSGQRNNEAFF.

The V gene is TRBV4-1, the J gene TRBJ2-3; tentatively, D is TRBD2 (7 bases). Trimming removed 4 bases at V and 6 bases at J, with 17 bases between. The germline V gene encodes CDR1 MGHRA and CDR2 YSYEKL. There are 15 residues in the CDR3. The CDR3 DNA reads TGCGCCAGCAGCCGCAAGGGGGGGATTGGGGATACGCAGTATTTT. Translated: CASSRKGGIGDTQYF.

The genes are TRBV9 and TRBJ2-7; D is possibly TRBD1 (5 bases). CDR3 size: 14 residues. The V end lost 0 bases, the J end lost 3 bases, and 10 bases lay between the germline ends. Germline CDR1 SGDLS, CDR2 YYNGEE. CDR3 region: CASSVGQGGYEQYF. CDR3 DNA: TGTGCCAGCAGCGTAGGGCAGGGCGGCTACGAGCAGTACTTC.

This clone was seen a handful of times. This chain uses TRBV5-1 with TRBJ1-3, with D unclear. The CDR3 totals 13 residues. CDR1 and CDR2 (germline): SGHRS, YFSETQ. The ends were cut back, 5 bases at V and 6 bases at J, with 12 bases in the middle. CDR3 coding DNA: TGCGCCAGCAGTGCCCCGGGTTTAAACACCATATATTTT. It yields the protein CASSAPGLNTIYF.

The CDR3 is CASSLIRSSYNEQFF. The CDR3 coding sequence is TGTGCCAGCAGTTTAATAAGGAGCTCCTACAATGAGCAGTTCTTC. The J gene is TRBJ2-1, the V gene TRBV27; no firm D call. The CDR3 totals 15 residues. The germline gives CDR1 MNHEY, CDR2 SMNVEV (reference sequence). The V end lost 2 bases, the J end lost 0 bases, and 8 bases lay between the germline ends.

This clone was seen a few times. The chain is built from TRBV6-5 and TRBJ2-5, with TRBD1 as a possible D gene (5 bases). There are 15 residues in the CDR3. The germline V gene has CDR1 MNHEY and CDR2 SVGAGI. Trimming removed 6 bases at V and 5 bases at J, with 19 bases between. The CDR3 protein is CASRNRQFTGETQYF. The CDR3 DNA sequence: TGTGCCAGCAGAAACAGACAGTTCACTGGGGAGACCCAGTACTTC.

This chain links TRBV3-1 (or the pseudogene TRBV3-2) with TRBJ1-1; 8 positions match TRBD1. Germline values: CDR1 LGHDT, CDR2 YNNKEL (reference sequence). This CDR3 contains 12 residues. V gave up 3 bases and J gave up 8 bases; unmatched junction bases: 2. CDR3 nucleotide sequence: TGTGCCAGCAGCCAGGGGGACAGGGAAGCTTTCTTT. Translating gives CASSQGDREAFF.

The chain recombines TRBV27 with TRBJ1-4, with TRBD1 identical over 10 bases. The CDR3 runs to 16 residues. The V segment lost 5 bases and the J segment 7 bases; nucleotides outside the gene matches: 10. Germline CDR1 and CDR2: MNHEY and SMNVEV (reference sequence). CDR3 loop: CASSLTPGQGSEKLFF. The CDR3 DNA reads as TGTGCCAGCAGTCTCACCCCGGGACAGGGGTCTGAAAAACTGTTTTTT.

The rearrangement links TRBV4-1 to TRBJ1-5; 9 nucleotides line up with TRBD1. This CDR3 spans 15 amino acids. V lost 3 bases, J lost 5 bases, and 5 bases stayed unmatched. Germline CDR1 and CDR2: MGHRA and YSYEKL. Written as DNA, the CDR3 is TGCGCCAGCAGCCAGTCGGGACAGGGATATCAGCCCCAGCATTTT. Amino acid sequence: CASSQSGQGYQPQHF.

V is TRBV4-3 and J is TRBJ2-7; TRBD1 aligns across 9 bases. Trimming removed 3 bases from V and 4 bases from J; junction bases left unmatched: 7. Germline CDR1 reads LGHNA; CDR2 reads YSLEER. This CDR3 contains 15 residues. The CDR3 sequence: CASSQLQGAGYEQYF. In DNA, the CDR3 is TGCGCCAGCAGCCAGCTACAGGGGGCAGGTTACGAGCAGTACTTC.

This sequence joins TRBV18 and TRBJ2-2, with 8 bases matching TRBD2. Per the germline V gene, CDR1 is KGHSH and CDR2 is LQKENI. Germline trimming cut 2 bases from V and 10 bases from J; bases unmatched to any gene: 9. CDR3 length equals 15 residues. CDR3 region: CASSPRGLDREELFF. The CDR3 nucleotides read TGTGCCAGCTCACCAAGGGGACTAGACCGAGAGGAGCTGTTTTTT.

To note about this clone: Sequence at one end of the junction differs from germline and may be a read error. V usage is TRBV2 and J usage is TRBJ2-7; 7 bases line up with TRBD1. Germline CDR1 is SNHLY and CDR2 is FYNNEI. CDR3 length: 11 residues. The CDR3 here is CASSVMDRFNF. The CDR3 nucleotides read TGTGCCAGCAGTGTGATGGACAGGTTTAACTTC.

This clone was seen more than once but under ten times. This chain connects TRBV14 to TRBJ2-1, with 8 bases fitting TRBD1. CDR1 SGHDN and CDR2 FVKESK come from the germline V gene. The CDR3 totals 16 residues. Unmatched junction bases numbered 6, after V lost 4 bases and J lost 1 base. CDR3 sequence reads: CASSPADRGSYNEQFF. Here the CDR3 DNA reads TGTGCCAGCAGCCCGGCAGACAGGGGTTCCTACAATGAGCAGTTCTTC.

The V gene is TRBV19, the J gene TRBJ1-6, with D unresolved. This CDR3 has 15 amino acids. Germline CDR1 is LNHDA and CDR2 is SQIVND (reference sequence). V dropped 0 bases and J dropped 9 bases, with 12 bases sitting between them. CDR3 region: CASSIEPGRSSPLHF. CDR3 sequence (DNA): TGTGCCAGTAGTATAGAACCGGGTAGGAGTTCACCCCTCCACTTT.

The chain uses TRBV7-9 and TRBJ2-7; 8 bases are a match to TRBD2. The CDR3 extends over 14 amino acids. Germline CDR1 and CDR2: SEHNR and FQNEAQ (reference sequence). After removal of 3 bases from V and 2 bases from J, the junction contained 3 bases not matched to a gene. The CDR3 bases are TGTGCCAGCAGCTTCGGGGGGGATGCCTACGAGCAGTACTTC. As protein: CASSFGGDAYEQYF.

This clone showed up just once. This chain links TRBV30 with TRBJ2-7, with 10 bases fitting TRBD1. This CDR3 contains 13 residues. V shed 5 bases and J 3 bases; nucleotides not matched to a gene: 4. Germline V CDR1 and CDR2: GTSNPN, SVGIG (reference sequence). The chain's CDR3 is CAWGTGAHYEQYF. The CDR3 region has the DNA TGTGCCTGGGGGACAGGGGCCCACTACGAGCAGTACTTC.

Written as DNA, the CDR3 is TGTGCCAGCAGCCCGGACAGGGTTCCAGATACGCAGTATTTT. This encodes CASSPDRVPDTQYF. The rearrangement links TRBV5-4 to TRBJ2-3; 8 nucleotides line up with TRBD1. This CDR3 is built from 14 residues. Per germline, CDR1 SGHNT and CDR2 YYREEE (reference sequence). With V trimmed by 4 bases and J by 4 bases, 5 bases remained unmatched.

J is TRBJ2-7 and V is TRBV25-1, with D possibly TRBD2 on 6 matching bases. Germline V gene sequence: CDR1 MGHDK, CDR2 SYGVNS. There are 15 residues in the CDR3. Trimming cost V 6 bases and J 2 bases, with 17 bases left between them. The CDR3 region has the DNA TGTGCCAGCAGCCCCGGAAACCGGGGGACCTACGAGCAGTACTTC. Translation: CASSPGNRGTYEQYF.

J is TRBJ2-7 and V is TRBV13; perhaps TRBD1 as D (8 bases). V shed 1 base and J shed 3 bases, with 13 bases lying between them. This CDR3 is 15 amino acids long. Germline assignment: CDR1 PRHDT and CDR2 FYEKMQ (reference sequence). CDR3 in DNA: TGTGCCAGCAGCTTAGAACAGGGGGAGGGCTACGAGCAGTACTTC. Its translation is CASSLEQGEGYEQYF.

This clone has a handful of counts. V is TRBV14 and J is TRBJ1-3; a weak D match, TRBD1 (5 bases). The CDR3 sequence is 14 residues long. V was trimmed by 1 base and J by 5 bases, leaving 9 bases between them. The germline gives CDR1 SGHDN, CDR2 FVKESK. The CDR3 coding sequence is TGTGCCAGCAGCCAAGGGACAAGTCGAAACACCATATATTTT. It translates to CASSQGTSRNTIYF.

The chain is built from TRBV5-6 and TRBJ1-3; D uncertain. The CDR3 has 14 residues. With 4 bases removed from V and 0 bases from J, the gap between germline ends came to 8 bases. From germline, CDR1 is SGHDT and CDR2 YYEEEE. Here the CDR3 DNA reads TGTGCCAGCAGCGCGGCATTCTCTGGAAACACCATATATTTT. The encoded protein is CASSAAFSGNTIYF.

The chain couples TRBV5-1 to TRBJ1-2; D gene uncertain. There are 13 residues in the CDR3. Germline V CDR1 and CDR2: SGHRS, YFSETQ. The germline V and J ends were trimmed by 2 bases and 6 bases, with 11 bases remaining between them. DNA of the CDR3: TGCGCCAGCAGCTTCGGAGGGATGGATGGCTACACCTTC. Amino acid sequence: CASSFGGMDGYTF.

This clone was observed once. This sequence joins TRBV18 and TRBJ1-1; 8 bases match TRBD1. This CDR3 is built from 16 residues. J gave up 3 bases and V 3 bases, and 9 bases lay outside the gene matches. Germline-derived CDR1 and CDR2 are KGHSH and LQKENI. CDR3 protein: CASSPGRGRWDTEAFF. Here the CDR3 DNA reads TGTGCCAGCTCACCGGGCAGGGGGCGGTGGGACACTGAAGCTTTCTTT.

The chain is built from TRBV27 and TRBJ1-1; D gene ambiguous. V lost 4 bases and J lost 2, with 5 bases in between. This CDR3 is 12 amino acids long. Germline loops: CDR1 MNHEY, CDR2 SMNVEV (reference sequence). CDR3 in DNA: TGTGCCAGCAGTTCCTATAACACTGAAGCTTTCTTT. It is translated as CASSSYNTEAFF.